This T cell receptor (beta chain) was captured in a study of blood T cell repertoires in COVID-19. For the study at large: The United States, Italy and Spain provided the acute and convalescent COVID-19 samples. PBMCs, B-cell-depleted T cells, or T cells were the source of the cDNA or gDNA that made up the material.

V lost 0 bases to trimming and J lost 7 bases, with 15 bases between them. The germline V gene encodes CDR1 MNHEY and CDR2 SVGAGI. This CDR3 has 15 amino acids. Authors' analysis steps: Estimation of nucleated cell counts relied on the amplification of reference gene primers. The repertoire was sequenced with immunoSEQ multiplex PCR; TCRdb's copy has only in-frame clones and lacks some. D and trimming were read from the DNA, whereas the V and J calls and clone size are those reported in that table. The repertoire holds about 87,000 clones, with roughly 84% as singletons. Sequenced: peripheral blood. V usage is TRBV6-5 and J usage is TRBJ1-2; D is unresolved. The clonotype comes from a woman at least 80 years old with acute or convalescent COVID-19. CDR3 DNA: TGTGCCAGCAGTTACTCGAAGTCCGAAGCGTCTGGCTACACCTTC. This sequence encodes CASSYSKSEASGYTF.